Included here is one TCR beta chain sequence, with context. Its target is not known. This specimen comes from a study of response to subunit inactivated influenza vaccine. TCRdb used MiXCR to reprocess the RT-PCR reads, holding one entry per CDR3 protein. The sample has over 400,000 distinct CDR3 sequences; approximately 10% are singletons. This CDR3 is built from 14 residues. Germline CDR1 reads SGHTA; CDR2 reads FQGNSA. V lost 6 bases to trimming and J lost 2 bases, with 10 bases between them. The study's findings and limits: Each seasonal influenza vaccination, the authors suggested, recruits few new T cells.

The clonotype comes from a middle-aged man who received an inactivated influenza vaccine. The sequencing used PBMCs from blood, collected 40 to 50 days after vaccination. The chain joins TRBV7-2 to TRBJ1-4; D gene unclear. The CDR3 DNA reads TGTGCCAGCAGAAAGGGATTTACTAATGAAAAACTGTTTTTT. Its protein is CASRKGFTNEKLFF.